This T cell receptor beta chain was profiled in a study of T cells in Graves' hyperthyroidism and ophthalmopathy. RNA transcripts yielded amplified TCR beta CDR3 regions. Carried out on the TCR CDR3, a first-round RT-PCR used the HTBI primer set. TCRdb called the multiplex PCR reads again in MiXCR, with one record for every CDR3 protein. The sample has around 270,000 distinct CDR3 sequences; around a fifth are singletons. Orbital computed tomography, thyroid ultrasound, serum thyroxine and TRAb, and clinical symptoms together informed the diagnoses. It was over 9.5 ml of fresh peripheral blood that supplied the PBMCs. This clonotype was found a few times. This receptor was identified in a man over 45 with Graves' ophthalmopathy. Sequenced: blood.

The CDR3: CASSFLTGEGNSPLHF. CDR3 DNA: TGTGCCAGCAGTTTCCTCACAGGGGAGGGGAATTCACCCCTCCACTTT. The rearrangement uses TRBV6-1 and TRBJ1-6; 7 nucleotides agree with TRBD1. Per the germline V gene, CDR1 is MNHNS and CDR2 is SASEGT. The CDR3 has 16 amino acids. Trimming cost V 5 bases and J 7 bases; bases outside gene matches: 11.